The 20 T cell receptor beta chains in this list originate from one sample, sequenced in a study of breast tumors, draining lymph nodes, adjacent tissues (dated by TCRdb to the mid-2010s). Lymph node samples were obtained from the axillary draining lymph nodes of breast cancer patients. Library preparation was by multiplex PCR. Sequencer: Illumina HiSeq 2000. TCRdb took the public reads, trimmed them with fastp at Q25, ran MiXCR for clone calling and kept in-frame beta chains. Every CDR3 protein is listed once, alongside the most common genes and DNA of its rows. The sample data list 100,000 or so distinct CDR3 sequences, and 21% of these were observed just once. Roughly 1.2% of the sample comes from the top ten. Material for sequencing was axillary lymph node tissue. Source of these receptors: a female donor with breast cancer. Some clones in this sample may be carry-over from other donors' samples.

With respect to this clonotype: A much larger clone lies one base from this, so it may be a read error. This chain uses TRBV6-1 with TRBJ1-5, with no clear D. CDR3 length: 13 residues. Trimming left V 10 bases short and J 2 bases short, with 12 bases between. The V gene's germline CDR1 is MNHNS and CDR2 SASEGT. CDR3 in amino acids: CANSEDRNQPQHF. The DNA of the CDR3 is TGTGCCAACTCCGAGGATCGCAATCAGCCCCAGCATTTT.

This clonotype was recorded many times. V gene TRBV5-1 combines with J gene TRBJ1-6; D gene uncertain. The germline V gene has CDR1 SGHRS and CDR2 YFSETQ. Trimming took 2 bases from V and 0 from J, leaving 9 bases between them. The CDR3 consists of 16 residues. The CDR3 DNA reads TGCGCCAGCAGCTTCCGGGCGGGCTCCTATAATTCACCCCTCCACTTT. It codes for CASSFRAGSYNSPLHF.

Only a few counts were recorded for this clonotype. The V and J genes are TRBV6-1 and TRBJ1-2; 7 bases align to TRBD1. CDR3 length: 13 amino acids. V lost 9 bases and J lost 1; bases outside the gene matches: 5. From germline, CDR1 is MNHNS and CDR2 SASEGT. The CDR3 bases are TGTGCCAGTAGGGGGCTATATAACTATGGCTACACCTTC. It specifies CASRGLYNYGYTF.

This clonotype has a count of ten or more. V is TRBV15 and J is TRBJ1-2; D gene uncertain. Germline V gene sequence: CDR1 LNHNV, CDR2 YYDKDF (reference sequence). This CDR3 is 15 amino acids long. The germline V and J ends were trimmed by 1 base and 4 bases, with 13 bases remaining between them. CDR3 residues: CATSRVKGRPYGYTF. CDR3 coding DNA: TGTGCCACCAGCAGAGTGAAGGGTAGGCCCTATGGCTACACCTTC.

This clonotype was recorded many times. This sequence joins TRBV6-1 and TRBJ1-2, with no clear D. This CDR3 has 15 amino acids. Trimming took 1 base from V and 4 from J, leaving 13 bases between them. Germline values: CDR1 MNHNS, CDR2 SASEGT. The CDR3 sequence is CASSEGGKPLYGYTF. CDR3 DNA: TGTGCCAGCAGTGAAGGCGGCAAGCCCCTCTATGGCTACACCTTC.

As regards this clonotype: This may stem from a read error, because a much larger clone lies one nucleotide away. V gene TRBV6-1 combines with J gene TRBJ2-1, with D possibly matching TRBD1 (5 bases). The CDR3 is 14 residues long. Germline lookup yields CDR1 MNHNS and CDR2 SASEGT. CDR3 amino acids: CASSEQGFGNERFF. The CDR3 DNA reads TGTGCCAGCAGTGAACAGGGATTTGGGAATGAGCGGTTCTTC.

The table lists this clonotype with many counts. CDR3 DNA: TGTGCCAGCAGCGAGACACTAAACTATGGCTACACCTTC. Translating it yields CASSETLNYGYTF. The rearrangement joins TRBV9 to TRBJ1-2; D remains ambiguous. The CDR3 sequence is 13 residues long. Trimming removed 3 bases at V and 2 bases at J, with 8 bases between. In germline, CDR1 is SGDLS, CDR2 YYNGEE.

This clonotype was found once. This chain joins TRBV5-1 and TRBJ2-1; 7 positions match TRBD1. Looked up from germline, CDR1 is SGHRS and CDR2 is YFSETQ. The length of the CDR3 is 14 residues. Losses at the gene ends were 4 bases for V and 4 bases for J; bases not matched to a gene: 5. The DNA of the CDR3 is TGCGCCAGCAGCCTCCGGGACAGTTACAATGAGCAGTTCTTC. As protein: CASSLRDSYNEQFF.

This clonotype showed up just a few times. The rearrangement joins TRBV18 to TRBJ1-4; D perhaps matches TRBD1 (5 bases). The length of the CDR3 is 14 residues. The V gene's germline CDR1 is KGHSH and CDR2 LQKENI. Trimming took 6 bases from V and 7 from J, leaving 15 bases between them. The CDR3, as DNA: TGTGCCAGCTCGCGGGGCGTCCATAGTGAAAAACTGTTTTTT. It translates to CASSRGVHSEKLFF.

This clonotype has ten or more counts. Germline is not matched at one junction end, which may reflect a read error. V gene TRBV7-7 combines with J gene TRBJ2-5; D is unresolved. Germline V gene lookup returns CDR1 SSHAT and CDR2 FNYEAQ (reference sequence). The CDR3 is made up of 13 amino acids. In DNA, the CDR3 is TGTGCTAGCAGCCGACTGCCCTCGGAGACCCAGTACTTC. Protein sequence: CASSRLPSETQYF.

About this clonotype itself: This may be a read error, as it is one base from a much larger clone. The rearrangement joins TRBV4-1 to TRBJ2-7; a possible D gene is TRBD2 (5 bases). The CDR3 consists of 13 residues. V was trimmed by 2 bases and J by 3 bases, leaving 8 bases between them. CDR1 is MGHRA and CDR2 is YSYEKL in the germline V gene. The CDR3 coding sequence is TGCGCCAGCAGCCAATGGGGAGTCTACGAGCAGTACTTC. Its translation is CASSQWGVYEQYF.

The V and J genes are TRBV30 and TRBJ2-5, with 10 bases aligning to TRBD1. Germline V lookup: CDR1 GTSNPN, CDR2 SVGIG (reference sequence). J lost 0 bases, V lost 5 bases, and 0 bases had no gene match. CDR3 length equals 13 residues. DNA of the CDR3: TGTGCCTGGGGGACAGGGGACCAAGAGACCCAGTACTTC. Its translation: CAWGTGDQETQYF.

This clonotype was counted at least ten times. The J gene is TRBJ2-1, the V gene TRBV9; TRBD2 agrees at 11 bases. Looked up from germline, CDR1 is SGDLS and CDR2 is YYNGEE. The CDR3 runs to 15 residues. The V segment lost 4 bases and the J segment 5 bases; nucleotides outside the gene matches: 5. The chain's CDR3 is CASSPTSGSNNEQFF. The DNA for the CDR3 is TGTGCCAGCAGCCCTACTAGCGGGAGTAACAATGAGCAGTTCTTC.

This clonotype was seen ten or more times. This sequence joins TRBV12-3 or TRBV12-4 and TRBJ2-7; D is unclear. V was shortened by 1 base and J by 2 bases, with 6 bases between the two germline ends. The CDR3 spans 13 residues. Here the CDR3 DNA reads TGTGCCAGCAGTTTAGGCACTCCCTACGAGCAGTACTTC. Translated: CASSLGTPYEQYF.

This clonotype was detected many times. J is TRBJ2-2 and V is TRBV4-1; D call uncertain. Trimming left V 3 bases short and J 7 bases short, with 12 bases between. CDR1 is MGHRA and CDR2 is YSYEKL in the germline V gene. This CDR3 has 14 amino acids. As DNA, the CDR3 is TGCGCCAGCAGCCATGCCAGGTCGGTCGGGGAGCTGTTTTTT. It codes for CASSHARSVGELFF.

This clonotype has ten or more counts. V is TRBV5-4 and J is TRBJ2-7; D remains ambiguous. The CDR3 loop spans 14 amino acids. Germline V gene data show CDR1 as SGHNT and CDR2 as YYREEE (reference sequence). The V end was cut by 4 bases, the J end by 2 bases, with 13 bases between. The CDR3 loop is CASSLTLGPYEQYF. CDR3 sequence (DNA): TGTGCCAGCAGCCTAACATTAGGTCCCTACGAGCAGTACTTC. Looking up the rest from reference TRBV5-4 and TRBJ2-7 gives the full variable domain: ETGVTQSPTHLIKTRGQQVTLRCSSQSGHNTVSWYQQALGQGPQFIFQYYREEENGRGNFPPRFSGLQFPNYSSELNVNALELDDSALYLCASSLTLGPYEQYFGPGTRLTVT.

The chain carries TRBV7-9 and TRBJ1-1; a weak D match, TRBD1 (6 bases). The CDR3 length is 13 residues. The V end lost 5 bases, the J end lost 4 bases, and 11 bases lay between the germline ends. CDR1 and CDR2 from the germline V gene are SEHNR and FQNEAQ (reference sequence). The CDR3 coding sequence is TGTGCCAGCAGCCGGAAGGGGGGCACTGAAGCTTTCTTT. This sequence encodes CASSRKGGTEAFF.

Points on this clonotype: A read error may be the cause here, since a much bigger clone is one base away. V gene TRBV9 combines with J gene TRBJ2-2; D is possibly TRBD2 (6 bases). The CDR3 sequence is 14 residues long. Germline CDR1 is SGDLS and CDR2 is YYNGEE. CDR3 region: CASSVAPNTGGLFF. The CDR3 DNA follows: TGTGCCAGCAGCGTAGCCCCGAACACCGGGGGGCTGTTTTTT.

This clonotype showed up many times. J is TRBJ2-1 and V is TRBV3-1; 9 positions match TRBD2. CDR3 length: 14 residues. From germline, CDR1 is LGHDT and CDR2 YNNKEL (reference sequence). V lost 4 bases and J lost 7; bases outside the gene matches: 5. CDR3 region: CASSPTSGGNEQFF. CDR3 DNA sequence: TGTGCCAGCAGCCCGACTAGCGGTGGGAATGAGCAGTTCTTC.

This clonotype was seen ten or more times. This chain connects TRBV9 to TRBJ2-3; 8 bases align to TRBD1. Germline V gene lookup returns CDR1 SGDLS and CDR2 YYNGEE. The CDR3 length is 15 residues. The J segment lost 0 bases and the V segment lost 3 bases, leaving 3 bases of the junction unmatched. The CDR3 reads CASSARTGSTDTQYF. CDR3 nucleotide sequence: TGTGCCAGCAGCGCCAGGACAGGGAGCACAGATACGCAGTATTTT.